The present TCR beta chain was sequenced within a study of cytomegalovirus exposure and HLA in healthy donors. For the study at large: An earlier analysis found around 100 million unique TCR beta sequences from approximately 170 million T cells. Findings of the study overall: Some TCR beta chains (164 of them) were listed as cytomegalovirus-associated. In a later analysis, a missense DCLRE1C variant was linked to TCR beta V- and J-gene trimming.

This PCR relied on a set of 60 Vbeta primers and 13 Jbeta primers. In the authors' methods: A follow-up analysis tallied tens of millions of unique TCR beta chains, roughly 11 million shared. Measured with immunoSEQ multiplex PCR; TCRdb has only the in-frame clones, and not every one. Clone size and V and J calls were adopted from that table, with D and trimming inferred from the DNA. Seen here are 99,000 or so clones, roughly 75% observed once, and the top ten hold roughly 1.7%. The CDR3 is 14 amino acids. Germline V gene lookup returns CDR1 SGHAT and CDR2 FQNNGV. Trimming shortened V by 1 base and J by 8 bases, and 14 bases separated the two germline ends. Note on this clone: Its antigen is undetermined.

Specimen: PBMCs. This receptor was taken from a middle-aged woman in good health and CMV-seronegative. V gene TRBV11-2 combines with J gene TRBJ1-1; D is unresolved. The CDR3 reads CASSLGGHSLEAFF. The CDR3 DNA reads TGTGCCAGCAGCTTAGGCGGCCATTCGCTGGAAGCTTTCTTT.